The 14 T cell receptor beta chains listed next were all sequenced from one sample in a study of T cells after yellow fever vaccination. TCRdb re-derived calls from the 5' RACE reads in MiXCR, one entry per CDR3 protein. Of 450,000 to 550,000 distinct CDR3 sequences detected, just over 20% appear once; the ten largest clones hold about a sixth. The input for sequencing was PBMCs, taken more than 20 days after the first yellow fever vaccination. These receptors were collected from a young man who received the YFV17D yellow fever vaccine.

The chain joins TRBV6-2 or TRBV6-3 to TRBJ2-7; D is unresolved. CDR1 and CDR2 (germline): MNHEY, SVGEGT. Trimming removed 2 bases from V and 2 bases from J, with 7 bases in between. The CDR3 runs to 13 residues. The CDR3 bases are TGTGCCAGCAGTTACGCGGAACCCTACGAGCAGTACGTC. It is translated as CASSYAEPYEQYV.

The sample holds a few counts of this clonotype. This chain joins TRBV4-2 and TRBJ2-7; no firm D call. Germline CDR1 LGHNA, CDR2 YNFKEQ. The CDR3 runs to 15 residues. V gave up 4 bases and J gave up 0 bases, with 13 bases separating them. CDR3 nucleotide sequence: TGTGCCAGCAGCCCCGTTCCCCGGAGCTCCTACGAGCAGTACTTC. Translating it yields CASSPVPRSSYEQYF.

In its sample, this clonotype was seen a few times. The rearrangement joins TRBV10-3 to TRBJ1-2; D ambiguous. The CDR3 has 15 residues. Germline loops: CDR1 ENHRY, CDR2 SYGVKD. V was trimmed by 3 bases and J by 2 bases, leaving 13 bases between them. CDR3 protein: CAISEGLGTNYGYTF. CDR3 coding DNA: TGTGCCATCAGTGAAGGCCTCGGAACGAACTATGGCTACACCTTC.

The rearrangement links TRBV7-9 to TRBJ2-3; 7 nucleotides align to TRBD2. The CDR3 spans 17 residues. V lost 4 bases to trimming and J lost 4 bases; unmatched junction nucleotides: 14. CDR1 is SEHNR and CDR2 is FQNEAQ in the germline V gene (reference sequence). The CDR3 is CASSSFRLAAGADTQYF. The DNA of the CDR3 is TGTGCCAGCAGCTCTTTCCGGCTAGCGGCGGGGGCAGATACGCAGTATTTT.

This clonotype was observed a few times. This sequence joins TRBV6-1 and TRBJ1-1, with a possible D match to TRBD1 (6 bases). Trimming removed 7 bases at V and 1 base at J, with 16 bases between. This CDR3 region has 15 residues. Looked up from germline, CDR1 is MNHNS and CDR2 is SASEGT. The DNA for the CDR3 is TGTGCCAGCACCCAGTCGACAGGCCCGAACACTGAAGCTTTCTTT. This gives the protein CASTQSTGPNTEAFF.

The chain joins TRBV5-6 to TRBJ1-4; no clear D. From germline, CDR1 is SGHDT and CDR2 YYEEEE. V was trimmed by 4 bases and J by 7 bases, leaving 11 bases between them. CDR3 length: 13 residues. In DNA, the CDR3 is TGTGCCAGCAGCCAGTGGGCCTCTGAAAAACTGTTTTTT. It yields the protein CASSQWASEKLFF.

This clonotype was seen more than once but under ten times. This CDR3 is CASSQNGAREKLFF. The DNA of the CDR3 is TGCGCCAGCAGCCAAAATGGGGCAAGGGAAAAACTGTTTTTT. The chain is built from TRBV4-1 and TRBJ1-4; perhaps TRBD1 as D (5 bases). Germline-derived CDR1 and CDR2 are MGHRA and YSYEKL. V was clipped by 2 bases and J by 8 bases, with 12 bases between them. The CDR3 is 14 amino acids.

The rearrangement uses TRBV5-5 and TRBJ1-2; 7 nucleotides line up with TRBD1. Unmatched junction bases numbered 9, after V lost 0 bases and J lost 4 bases. Germline CDR1 reads SGHKS; CDR2 reads YYEKEE (reference sequence). CDR3 length equals 16 residues. The CDR3 sequence: CASSLADDRVVYGYTF. The CDR3 bases are TGTGCCAGCAGCTTGGCCGACGACAGGGTCGTCTATGGCTACACCTTC.

This clonotype occurred once. The chain recombines TRBV27 with TRBJ2-7; possible D gene TRBD1, 5 bases. This CDR3 is 14 amino acids long. CDR1 and CDR2 from the germline V gene are MNHEY and SMNVEV (reference sequence). Trimming cost V 6 bases and J 1 base, with 13 bases left between them. CDR3 in DNA: TGTGCCAGCAGCAATCCAGGGTATTCCTACGAGCAGTACTTC. Amino acids: CASSNPGYSYEQYF.

This clonotype was observed a handful of times. V usage is TRBV4-2 and J usage is TRBJ2-3; 11 nucleotides agree with TRBD2. V dropped 1 base and J dropped 4; count of bases not matched to a gene: 1. CDR3 length: 15 amino acids. Germline values: CDR1 LGHNA, CDR2 YNFKEQ. This CDR3 reads CASSQVAGGADTQYF. The CDR3, as DNA: TGTGCCAGCAGCCAAGTAGCGGGGGGGGCAGATACGCAGTATTTT.

The genes are TRBV7-8 and TRBJ2-3; TRBD1 aligns across 8 bases. The germline CDR1 and CDR2 sequences are SGHVS and FQNEAQ. This CDR3 has 14 residues. The V and J ends lost 5 bases and 3 bases, in that order; junction bases with no gene match: 4. CDR3 in amino acids: CASSPRTGTDTQYF. DNA of the CDR3: TGTGCCAGCAGCCCCCGGACAGGGACAGATACGCAGTATTTT.

The chain has TRBV5-8 and TRBJ2-5; D call uncertain. There are 15 residues in the CDR3. Trimming cost V 4 bases and J 4 bases, with 17 bases left between them. The germline V gene encodes CDR1 SGHTS and CDR2 YDEGEE. DNA for the CDR3: TGTGCCAGCAGCCCGGGTGGAAGGGCCGGAGAGACCCAGTACTTC. Translating gives CASSPGGRAGETQYF.

The sample holds many counts of this clonotype. This chain links TRBV11-2 with TRBJ2-1; TRBD2 matches at 7 bases. Per the germline V gene, CDR1 is SGHAT and CDR2 is FQNNGV. The CDR3 has 13 amino acids. J lost 8 bases, V lost 1 base, and 2 bases had no gene match. This CDR3 is CASSLGGGDEQFF. CDR3 nucleotide sequence: TGTGCCAGCAGCTTAGGGGGGGGAGATGAGCAGTTCTTC.

The chain links TRBV12-5 to TRBJ2-3; TRBD2 aligns across 8 bases. Looked up from germline, CDR1 is LGHNT and CDR2 is FRNRAP. V shed 4 bases, J shed 3 bases, and the junction held 6 bases outside the gene matches. The CDR3 extends over 15 amino acids. CDR3 amino acids: CASGYIAGRTDTQYF. The CDR3 nucleotides read TGTGCTAGTGGTTACATAGCGGGGAGGACAGATACGCAGTATTTT.